Included here is one T cell receptor (beta chain) sequence, with context. Its specificity is not known. The data were obtained in a study of Ad26.COV2.S vaccination and SARS-CoV-2 variants. This CDR3 has 15 residues. Trimming pared 9 bases from V and 2 bases from J, leaving 20 bases between. Germline V gene sequence: CDR1 MNHEY, CDR2 SVGAGI. General study findings and limits: Considerable breadth of spike-specific CD8+ and CD4+ T cell responses has reportedly been documented following vaccination. Overall T cell responses may have been underestimated by the analyses of TCR breadth and depth.

Clones were sequenced by immunoSEQ multiplex PCR, and TCRdb holds only the in-frame ones, with some missing. The sample consists of about 350,000 clones, about 90% of them appearing once. The receptor was derived from a human donor who had recovered from COVID-19. The sequences come from peripheral blood, collected after recovery from COVID-19. The chain is built from TRBV6-5 and TRBJ2-7, with D possibly matching TRBD1 (6 bases). In nucleotides, the CDR3 is TGTGCCAGTCCCAAAATTCGGGACACGACCTACGAGCAGTACTTC. Translation gives CASPKIRDTTYEQYF.